The rows below give T cell receptor beta chains drawn from one sample of a study of OX40 agonist ivuxolimab in advanced cancers. Method: immunoSEQ multiplex PCR; TCRdb's copy keeps in-frame clones and lacks some. This sample has about 93,000 clones, with 94% found just once. Sequences were derived from CD4+ or CD8+ T cells sorted from blood, sampled in a trial of the OX40 agonist ivuxolimab. The receptors here all came from an adult with an advanced solid tumor such as melanoma, head and neck, liver or kidney cancer. Both conserved end residues are part of each CDR3. Each record gives: V gene, CDR3 protein.

v_call: TRBV5-6
cdr3_aa: CASSLAGSVRAFF

v_call: TRBV29-1
cdr3_aa: CSVVFLDTGELFF

v_call: TRBV20-1
cdr3_aa: CSAKQGYEQFF

v_call: TRBV5-4
cdr3_aa: CASPADGGYGYTF

v_call: TRBV14
cdr3_aa: CASSQGVGAFNEQFF

v_call: TRBV5-6
cdr3_aa: CASNTGRSYNEQFF

v_call: TRBV5-8
cdr3_aa: CASSPGTSGGGTDTQYF

v_call: TRBV27
cdr3_aa: CASSLSKRSYEQYF

v_call: TRBV5-4
cdr3_aa: CASSQDLDPGYNEQFF

v_call: TRBV11-2
cdr3_aa: CASRNRPDTQYF

v_call: TRBV18
cdr3_aa: CAVLRGSSYNEQFF

v_call: TRBV27
cdr3_aa: CASSPRGTGGSSYNSPLHF

v_call: TRBV6-6
cdr3_aa: CASSFTGELFF

v_call: TRBV9
cdr3_aa: CASSASSHGADTQYF

v_call: TRBV4-1
cdr3_aa: CASSQERINRYGYTF

v_call: TRBV5-1
cdr3_aa: CASSLGHKSSYNEQFF

v_call: TRBV10-3
cdr3_aa: CAIRETGSGQPQHF

v_call: TRBV30
cdr3_aa: CAWSHNPGQGYSPLHF

v_call: TRBV27
cdr3_aa: CASSGVAGFYEQYF

v_call: TRBV9
cdr3_aa: CASGLGTNYNEQYF